This T cell receptor beta chain was documented in a study of cytomegalovirus exposure and HLA in healthy donors. A remark on this clone: Its target is not known.

The J segment lost 5 bases and the V segment lost 5 bases, leaving 7 bases of the junction unmatched. Germline CDR1 is MDHEN and CDR2 is SYDVKM. CDR3 size: 15 residues. Broader study findings: Specificity for CMV antigens was confirmed in vitro for a few of the CMV-associated chains. About 150 TCR beta chains were listed as cytomegalovirus-associated. TCR clusters originating in the first cohort tended to co-occur in the roughly 130 validation repertoires, according to a later analysis. Using the classifier, cytomegalovirus status was reportedly diagnosed with high specificity and sensitivity.

Some clones are missing from TCRdb's copy, which holds only in-frame ones; the method was immunoSEQ multiplex PCR. The top ten hold less than 2% of the sample, which has 95,000 to 150,000 clones, 95% to 97% seen once. This clonotype was obtained from a man younger than 35 in good health and CMV-seronegative. Material: PBMCs. The genes are TRBV28 and TRBJ2-5, with 11 bases that match TRBD2. This CDR3 is CASSPRLAGLETQYF. Here the CDR3 DNA reads TGTGCCAGCAGTCCCCGACTAGCGGGATTGGAGACCCAGTACTTC. The full variable domain, its missing parts supplied by reference TRBV28 and TRBJ2-5, is DVKVTQSSRYLVKRTGEKVFLECVQDMDHENMFWYRQDPGLGLRLIYFSYDVKMKEKGDIPEGYSVSREKKERFSLILESASTNQTSMYLCASSPRLAGLETQYFGPGTRLLVL.